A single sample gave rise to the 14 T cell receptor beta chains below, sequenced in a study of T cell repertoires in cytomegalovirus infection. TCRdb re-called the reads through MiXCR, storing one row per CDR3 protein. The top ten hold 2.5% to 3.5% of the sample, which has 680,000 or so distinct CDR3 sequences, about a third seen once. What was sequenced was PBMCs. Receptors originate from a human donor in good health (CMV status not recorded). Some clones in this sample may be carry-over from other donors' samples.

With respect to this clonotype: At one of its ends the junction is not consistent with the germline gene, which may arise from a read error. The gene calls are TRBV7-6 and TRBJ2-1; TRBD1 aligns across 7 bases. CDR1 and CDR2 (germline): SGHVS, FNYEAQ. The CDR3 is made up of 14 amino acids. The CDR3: CASYPGTAYNEQLF. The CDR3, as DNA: TGTGCCAGTTATCCCGGGACAGCTTACAATGAGCAGTTATTC. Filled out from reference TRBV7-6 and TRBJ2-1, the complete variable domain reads GAGVSQSPRYKVTKRGQDVALRCDPISGHVSLYWYRQALGQGPEFLTYFNYEAQQDKSGLPNDRFSAERPEGSISTLTIQRTEQRDSAMYRCASYPGTAYNEQLFGPGTRLTVL.

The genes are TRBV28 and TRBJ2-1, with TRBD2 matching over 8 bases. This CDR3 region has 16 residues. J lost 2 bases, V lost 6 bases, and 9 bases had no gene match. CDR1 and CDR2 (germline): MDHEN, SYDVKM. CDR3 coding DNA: TGTGCCAGCAGCAATACTAGCGGCGCACCCTACAATGAGCAGTTCTTC. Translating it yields CASSNTSGAPYNEQFF. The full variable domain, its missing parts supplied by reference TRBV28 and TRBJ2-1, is DVKVTQSSRYLVKRTGEKVFLECVQDMDHENMFWYRQDPGLGLRLIYFSYDVKMKEKGDIPEGYSVSREKKERFSLILESASTNQTSMYLCASSNTSGAPYNEQFFGPGTRLTVL.

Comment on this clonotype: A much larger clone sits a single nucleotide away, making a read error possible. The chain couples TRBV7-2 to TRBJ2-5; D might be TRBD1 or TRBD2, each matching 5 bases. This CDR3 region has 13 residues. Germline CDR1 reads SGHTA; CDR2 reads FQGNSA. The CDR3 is CASSGGSIGTQSF. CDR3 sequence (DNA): TGTGCCAGCAGCGGGGGATCTATCGGGACCCAGTCCTTC.

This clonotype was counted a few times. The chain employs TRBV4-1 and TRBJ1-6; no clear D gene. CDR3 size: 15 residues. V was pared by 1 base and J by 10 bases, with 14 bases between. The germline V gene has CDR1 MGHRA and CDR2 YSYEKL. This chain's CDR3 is CASSQGPNPGSPLHF. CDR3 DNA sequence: TGCGCCAGCAGCCAAGGCCCTAACCCTGGGTCACCCCTCCACTTT.

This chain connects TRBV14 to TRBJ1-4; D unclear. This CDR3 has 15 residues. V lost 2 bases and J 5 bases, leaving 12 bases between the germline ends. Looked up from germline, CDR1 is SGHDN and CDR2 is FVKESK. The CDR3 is CASSQRGLHNEKLFF. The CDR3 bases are TGTGCCAGCAGCCAAAGAGGCCTACACAATGAAAAACTGTTTTTT.

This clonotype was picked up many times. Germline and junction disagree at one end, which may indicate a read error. CDR3 DNA sequence: TGTGCCAGCAGTTTGTGGGGGAGGGACAGCCTACGAGAGGAGGTGATCTTT. Translation gives CASSLWGRDSLREEVIF. The genes are TRBV27 and TRBJ1-1, with 7 nucleotides matching TRBD1. The length of the CDR3 is 17 residues. Germline CDR1 reads MNHEY; CDR2 reads SMNVEV (reference sequence).

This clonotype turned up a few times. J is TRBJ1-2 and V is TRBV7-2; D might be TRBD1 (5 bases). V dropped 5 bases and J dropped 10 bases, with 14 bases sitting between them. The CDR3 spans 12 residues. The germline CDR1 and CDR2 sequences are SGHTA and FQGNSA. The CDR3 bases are TGTGCCAGCAGCCTTCGGCCGGGGGACTACACCTTC. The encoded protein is CASSLRPGDYTF.

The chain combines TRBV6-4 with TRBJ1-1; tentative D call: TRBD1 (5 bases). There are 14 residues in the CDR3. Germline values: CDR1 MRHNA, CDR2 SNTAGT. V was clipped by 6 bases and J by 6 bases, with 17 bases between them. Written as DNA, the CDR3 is TGTGCCAGCAGCCCGAATAGTGGGACGGCTGAAGCTTTCTTT. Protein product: CASSPNSGTAEAFF.

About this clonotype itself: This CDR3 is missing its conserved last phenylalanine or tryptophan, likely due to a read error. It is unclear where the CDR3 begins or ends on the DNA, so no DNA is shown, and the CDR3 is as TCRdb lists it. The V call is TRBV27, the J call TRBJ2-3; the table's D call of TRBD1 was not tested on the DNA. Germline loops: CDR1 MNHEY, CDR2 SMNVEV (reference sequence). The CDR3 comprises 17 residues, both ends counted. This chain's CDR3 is CSSSRFPDPGSADTKYL.

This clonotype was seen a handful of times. The CDR3 sequence is CASSNRGVAANVLTF. CDR3 nucleotides: TGTGCCAGCAGCAACAGGGGGGTCGCGGCCAACGTCCTGACTTTC. The chain has TRBV12-3 or TRBV12-4 and TRBJ2-6; TRBD1 aligns across 8 bases. With V trimmed by 6 bases and J by 6 bases, 7 bases remained unmatched. The CDR3 is 15 residues long.

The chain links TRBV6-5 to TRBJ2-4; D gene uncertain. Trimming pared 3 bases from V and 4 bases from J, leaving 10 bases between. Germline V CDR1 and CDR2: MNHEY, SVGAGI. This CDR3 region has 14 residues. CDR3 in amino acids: CASSYSQSKNIQYF. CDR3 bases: TGTGCCAGCAGTTATAGTCAGAGTAAAAACATTCAGTACTTC.

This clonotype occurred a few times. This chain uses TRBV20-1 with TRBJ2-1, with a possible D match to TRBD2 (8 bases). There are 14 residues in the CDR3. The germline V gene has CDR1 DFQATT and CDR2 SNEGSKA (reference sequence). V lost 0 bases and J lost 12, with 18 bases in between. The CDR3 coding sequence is TGCAGTGCTAGAGACCCGACAGGGCGGGAGGTGCAGTTCTTC. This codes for CSARDPTGREVQFF.

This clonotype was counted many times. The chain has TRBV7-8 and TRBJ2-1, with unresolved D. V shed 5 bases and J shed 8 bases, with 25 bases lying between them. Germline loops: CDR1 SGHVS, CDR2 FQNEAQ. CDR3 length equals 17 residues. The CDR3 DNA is TGTGCCAGCAGCGGAGAATCAAAAGGGTTTACTACGGATGAGCAGTTCTTC. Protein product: CASSGESKGFTTDEQFF.

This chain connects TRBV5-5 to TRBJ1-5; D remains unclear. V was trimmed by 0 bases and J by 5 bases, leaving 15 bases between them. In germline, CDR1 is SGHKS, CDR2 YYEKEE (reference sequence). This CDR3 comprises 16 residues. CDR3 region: CASSLALEEGYQPQHF. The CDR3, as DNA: TGTGCCAGCAGCTTGGCCTTGGAAGAGGGCTATCAGCCCCAGCATTTT.